The 32 T cell receptor beta chains listed next were all sequenced from one sample in a study of blood T cell repertoires in COVID-19. Sequencing used immunoSEQ multiplex PCR; TCRdb keeps in-frame clones, though not all of them. The table has about 260,000 clones, about 87% seen once. Material for sequencing was PBMCs or T cells enriched from blood (not recorded which). The source is a woman in her forties or fifties who had recovered from COVID-19.

The gene calls are TRBV18 and TRBJ2-7; 11 nucleotides match TRBD1. Losses at the gene ends were 5 bases for V and 3 bases for J; bases not matched to a gene: 6. This CDR3 is built from 15 residues. CDR1 is KGHSH, CDR2 LQKENI, per germline. The DNA for the CDR3 is TGTGCCAGCTCAGGACCGGGACAGGGGGTCTACGAGCAGTACTTC. Residues: CASSGPGQGVYEQYF.

V and J are TRBV11-3 and TRBJ2-3; 13 bases are shared with TRBD2. The V segment lost 5 bases and the J segment 3 bases; nucleotides outside the gene matches: 8. This CDR3 has 17 residues. CDR1 and CDR2 from the germline V gene are SGHNT and YENEEA. The CDR3 is CASSPRTSGSRTDTQYF. The CDR3, as DNA: TGTGCCAGCAGCCCACGGACTAGCGGGAGTCGTACAGATACGCAGTATTTT.

This chain joins TRBV5-8 and TRBJ1-5, with D unclear. The CDR3 loop spans 15 amino acids. The germline gives CDR1 SGHTS, CDR2 YDEGEE. The V end was cut by 1 base, the J end by 4 bases, with 12 bases between. In DNA, the CDR3 is TGTGCCAGCAGCTTGCGAGGGCGGAAAAATCAGCCCCAGCATTTT. Its protein product is CASSLRGRKNQPQHF.

The J gene is TRBJ1-2, the V gene TRBV28, with 11 bases identical to TRBD1. Unmatched junction bases numbered 10, after V lost 5 bases and J lost 8 bases. Per the germline V gene, CDR1 is MDHEN and CDR2 is SYDVKM. The CDR3 totals 15 residues. CDR3 DNA sequence: TGTGCCAGCAGTCCCCAGGGACAGGGGGTCGGCGGCTACACCTTC. This sequence encodes CASSPQGQGVGGYTF.

The V and J genes are TRBV9 and TRBJ1-2; no clear D gene. V was pared by 0 bases and J by 7 bases, with 7 bases between. Germline V CDR1 and CDR2: SGDLS, YYNGEE. CDR3 length: 12 amino acids. The CDR3 DNA follows: TGTGCCAGCAGCGTAGGCGCAGGTGGCTACACCTTC. This codes for CASSVGAGGYTF.

The chain is built from TRBV6-5 and TRBJ2-1; 7 bases fit TRBD2. CDR1 and CDR2 (germline): MNHEY, SVGAGI. The CDR3 loop spans 15 amino acids. Unmatched junction bases numbered 3, after V lost 0 bases and J lost 4 bases. The CDR3 sequence: CASSYSSGPYNEQFF. The CDR3 DNA follows: TGTGCCAGCAGTTACTCTAGCGGGCCATACAATGAGCAGTTCTTC.

CDR3 sequence reads: CASDRATNTGELFF. CDR3 nucleotides: TGTGCCAGCGACAGGGCAACGAACACCGGGGAGCTGTTTTTT. The V gene is TRBV6-5, the J gene TRBJ2-2, with TRBD1 matching over 7 bases. With V trimmed by 8 bases and J by 0 bases, 3 bases remained unmatched. The CDR3 consists of 14 residues. Germline values: CDR1 MNHEY, CDR2 SVGAGI.

This clone was recorded only once. DNA for the CDR3: TGTGCCAGCAGTTTAAGTCAGGCTTCCCGCATCCATGAGCAGTTCTTC. It encodes CASSLSQASRIHEQFF. The V call is TRBV27, the J call TRBJ2-1; D unclear. This CDR3 is built from 16 residues. The V end was cut by 2 bases, the J end by 8 bases, with 19 bases between. Germline V gene lookup returns CDR1 MNHEY and CDR2 SMNVEV (reference sequence).

The chain uses TRBV5-1 and TRBJ1-3, with a possible D match to TRBD1 (5 bases). The CDR3 is made up of 13 amino acids. V was cut by 3 bases and J by 4 bases, with 8 bases left in between. CDR1 and CDR2 from the germline V gene are SGHRS and YFSETQ. DNA for the CDR3: TGCGCCAGCAGCTCGGGGGTCGGAAACACCATATATTTT. Translated, it gives CASSSGVGNTIYF.

V and J are TRBV7-2 and TRBJ1-2, with 7 bases aligning to TRBD1. The V gene's germline CDR1 is SGHTA and CDR2 FQGNSA. V trimming: 5 bases; J trimming: 0 bases; junction bases outside the gene matches: 6. The CDR3 extends over 15 amino acids. The CDR3 region has the DNA TGTGCCAGCAGCCCTCGGACAGGAGCTAACTATGGCTACACCTTC. Its translation: CASSPRTGANYGYTF.

This chain joins TRBV7-2 and TRBJ2-2, with 13 bases identical to TRBD2. The CDR3 extends over 18 amino acids. V lost 1 base to trimming and J lost 1 base; unmatched junction nucleotides: 3. The germline V gene has CDR1 SGHTA and CDR2 FQGNSA. The CDR3 nucleotides read TGTGCCAGCAGCTTAGGGGGACTAGCGGGGAGGAACACCGGGGAGCTGTTTTTT. Translating it yields CASSLGGLAGRNTGELFF.

The chain uses TRBV3-1 (or the pseudogene TRBV3-2) and TRBJ1-2, with no clear D. Germline loops: CDR1 LGHDT, CDR2 YNNKEL (reference sequence). There are 12 residues in the CDR3. V was clipped by 1 base and J by 8 bases, with 8 bases between them. The CDR3 DNA is TGTGCCAGCAGCCAAGTAGCCGGAGGCTACACCTTC. It codes for CASSQVAGGYTF.

The genes are TRBV19 and TRBJ1-5, with D unclear. The V and J ends lost 3 bases and 1 base respectively, with 10 bases between them. CDR1 and CDR2 from the germline V gene are LNHDA and SQIVND (reference sequence). The CDR3 extends over 15 amino acids. The CDR3 spells CASSMIVRSNQPQHF. CDR3 sequence (DNA): TGTGCCAGTAGTATGATTGTCAGAAGCAATCAGCCCCAGCATTTT.

The chain combines TRBV9 with TRBJ1-4; weak D call: TRBD1 (6 bases). CDR1 SGDLS and CDR2 YYNGEE come from the germline V gene. CDR3 size: 15 residues. V dropped 4 bases and J dropped 7 bases, with 17 bases sitting between them. DNA of the CDR3: TGTGCCAGCAGCTCTCAAGGGGGTCGGTTTGAAAAACTGTTTTTT. It codes for CASSSQGGRFEKLFF.

The J gene is TRBJ2-1, the V gene TRBV7-2; tentatively, D is TRBD2 (7 bases). Germline V gives CDR1 SGHTA, CDR2 FQGNSA. The V and J ends lost 0 bases and 4 bases respectively, with 13 bases between them. The CDR3 has 16 amino acids. Here the CDR3 DNA reads TGTGCCAGCAGCTTAGCAGGAAGGGGGGGATACAATGAGCAGTTCTTC. Its translation is CASSLAGRGGYNEQFF.

The chain employs TRBV18 and TRBJ1-1; D gene unclear. Germline CDR1 KGHSH, CDR2 LQKENI. V was clipped by 0 bases and J by 1 base, with 12 bases between them. The CDR3 is 16 residues long. The CDR3 DNA reads as TGTGCCAGCTCACCACCGTTGTTGAGGCAGAACACTGAAGCTTTCTTT. Residues: CASSPPLLRQNTEAFF.

The V gene is TRBV25-1, the J gene TRBJ2-1; 9 bases are shared with TRBD2. CDR1 is MGHDK, CDR2 SYGVNS, per germline. The CDR3 runs to 15 residues. V dropped 5 bases and J dropped 8; count of bases not matched to a gene: 10. As DNA, the CDR3 is TGTGCCAGCAGTCCCATCGGACTAGCGTCCGATGAGCAGTTCTTC. Amino acid sequence: CASSPIGLASDEQFF.

The chain joins TRBV27 to TRBJ1-5; D gene unclear. The CDR3 totals 12 residues. Germline-derived CDR1 and CDR2 are MNHEY and SMNVEV (reference sequence). V was trimmed by 6 bases and J by 7 bases, leaving 10 bases between them. CDR3 sequence: CASSPNRQPQHF. As DNA, the CDR3 is TGTGCCAGCAGCCCGAACAGACAGCCCCAGCATTTT.

The chain employs TRBV28 and TRBJ2-7; possibly TRBD1 for D (5 bases). Per the germline V gene, CDR1 is MDHEN and CDR2 is SYDVKM. V shed 2 bases and J shed 3 bases, with 11 bases lying between them. This CDR3 is 14 amino acids long. Written as DNA, the CDR3 is TGTGCCAGCAGTTTAAAGGACACGAACTACGAGCAGTACTTC. Amino acid sequence: CASSLKDTNYEQYF. The complete variable domain, with remaining parts taken from reference TRBV28 and TRBJ2-7, reads DVKVTQSSRYLVKRTGEKVFLECVQDMDHENMFWYRQDPGLGLRLIYFSYDVKMKEKGDIPEGYSVSREKKERFSLILESASTNQTSMYLCASSLKDTNYEQYFGPGTRLTVT.

The chain joins TRBV4-3 to TRBJ2-2; the match to TRBD2 covers 9 bases. CDR1 and CDR2 (germline): LGHNA, YSLEER. J lost 0 bases, V lost 0 bases, and 2 bases had no gene match. The CDR3 has 17 residues. CDR3 nucleotide sequence: TGCGCCAGCAGCCAAGAACTAGCGGGTGCGAACACCGGGGAGCTGTTTTTT. This sequence encodes CASSQELAGANTGELFF.

The chain joins TRBV6-6 to TRBJ2-3; D might be TRBD1 (6 bases). Germline values: CDR1 MNHNY, CDR2 SVGAGI (reference sequence). Between the trimmed V and J ends, which lost 6 bases and 2 bases, there was a span of 12 bases. The CDR3 sequence is 14 residues long. CDR3 loop: CASSTGTTTDTQYF. DNA of the CDR3: TGTGCCAGCAGCACCGGGACAACCACAGATACGCAGTATTTT.

Only one count was recorded for this clone. The chain uses TRBV10-3 and TRBJ1-1, with unresolved D. The CDR3 is 13 residues long. CDR1 and CDR2 from the germline V gene are ENHRY and SYGVKD. Between the trimmed V and J ends, which lost 5 bases and 0 bases, there was a span of 7 bases. Here the CDR3 DNA reads TGTGCCATCAGTCAGTTCATGAACACTGAAGCTTTCTTT. It yields the protein CAISQFMNTEAFF.

Concerning this clone: The identical CDR3 is also encoded by other nucleotide sequences in the sample. V usage is TRBV6-6 and J usage is TRBJ2-6; TRBD1 is a possible D gene (6 bases). V shed 5 bases and J shed 1 base, with 9 bases lying between them. CDR1 MNHNY and CDR2 SVGAGI come from the germline V gene (reference sequence). The CDR3 covers 15 residues. The CDR3 is CASSQTGSGANVLTF. The CDR3, as DNA: TGTGCCAGCAGTCAAACAGGGTCTGGGGCCAACGTCCTGACTTTC.

The chain combines TRBV5-6 with TRBJ2-7, with D unresolved. V lost 2 bases to trimming and J lost 5 bases, with 8 bases between them. The germline CDR1 and CDR2 sequences are SGHDT and YYEEEE. This CDR3 is built from 12 residues. CDR3 in amino acids: CASSFPLHEQYF. The CDR3 DNA is TGTGCCAGCAGCTTTCCCCTCCACGAGCAGTACTTC.

The chain links TRBV7-2 to TRBJ2-2, with TRBD1 identical over 7 bases. This CDR3 comprises 16 residues. J gave up 1 base and V 0 bases, and 2 bases lay outside the gene matches. Germline V gene lookup returns CDR1 SGHTA and CDR2 FQGNSA. DNA for the CDR3: TGTGCCAGCAGCTTAGCCGGGACAGAGAACACCGGGGAGCTGTTTTTT. This sequence encodes CASSLAGTENTGELFF.

The CDR3 region has the DNA TGTGCCAGCAGTTTATTCCCGGGAGTCAACACCGGGGAGCTGTTTTTT. Translation gives CASSLFPGVNTGELFF. This chain links TRBV28 with TRBJ2-2, with a weak D call TRBD2 (6 bases). Trimming stripped 1 base from V and 2 bases from J, with 11 bases between. Per germline, CDR1 MDHEN and CDR2 SYDVKM. CDR3 length: 16 residues.

A single count supports this clone. The chain has TRBV28 and TRBJ1-6; D unclear. V was trimmed by 4 bases and J by 0 bases, leaving 7 bases between them. Germline V CDR1 and CDR2: MDHEN, SYDVKM. The CDR3 runs to 15 residues. CDR3 nucleotide sequence: TGTGCCAGCAGTTCTCGGAGCTCCTATAATTCACCCCTCCACTTT. Translation: CASSSRSSYNSPLHF.

The chain combines TRBV19 with TRBJ1-6; tentative D call: TRBD1 (6 bases). The CDR3 spans 15 residues. The V gene lost 6 bases and the J gene lost 7 bases, with 16 bases spanning the gap. In germline, CDR1 is LNHDA, CDR2 SQIVND (reference sequence). The chain's CDR3 is CASRIQGSGNSPLHF. CDR3 nucleotide sequence: TGTGCCAGTAGGATCCAGGGGAGCGGCAATTCACCCCTCCACTTT.

J is TRBJ2-1 and V is TRBV28; TRBD1 matches at 8 bases. J was trimmed by 7 bases and V by 6 bases; bases with no gene match: 14. This CDR3 spans 16 amino acids. Germline loops: CDR1 MDHEN, CDR2 SYDVKM. The CDR3 nucleotides read TGTGCCAGCAGGGGATACGGGACAGGTGACGGGAATGAGCAGTTCTTC. Its protein is CASRGYGTGDGNEQFF.

V is TRBV7-2 and J is TRBJ1-6; no clear D gene. V lost 1 base, J lost 7 bases, and 20 bases lay in between. Germline CDR1 and CDR2: SGHTA and FQGNSA. This CDR3 has 18 amino acids. The CDR3 DNA follows: TGTGCCAGCAGCTTAGTTCGAGTGTGGGGAGGAGCGAATTCACCCCTCCACTTT. Protein sequence: CASSLVRVWGGANSPLHF.

J is TRBJ2-3 and V is TRBV24-1, with TRBD1 identical over 8 bases. CDR1 is KGHDR and CDR2 is SFDVKD in the germline V gene. This CDR3 is built from 14 residues. V was pared by 4 bases and J by 4 bases, with 3 bases of the junction left unmatched. CDR3 sequence (DNA): TGTGCCACCAGTGACTCAGGGGGCCCAGATACGCAGTATTTT. It translates to CATSDSGGPDTQYF.

J is TRBJ1-5 and V is TRBV10-2, with 10 bases aligning to TRBD1. Germline CDR1 is WSHSY and CDR2 is SAAADI. V was clipped by 2 bases and J by 16 bases; unmatched bases: 14. This CDR3 is built from 15 residues. The CDR3 bases are TGCGCCAGCAGTGAGAGTGACAGGGGGCCGGGGTTGGGTCATTTT. This sequence encodes CASSESDRGPGLGHF.